This note documents a single TCR beta chain sequence. Its antigen is still unknown. The data are from a study of OX40 agonist ivuxolimab in advanced cancers. Study information: The patients received ivuxolimab by intravenous route every 2 weeks at 0.01 to 10 mg/kg. Previous treatment with anti-PD-1, anti-PD-L1 or anti-CTLA-4 therapy was allowed; less than 45% had received some.

V was pared by 8 bases and J by 2 bases, with 19 bases between. The CDR3 is 15 residues long. Germline CDR1 reads WSHSY; CDR2 reads SAAADI. Some clones are missing from TCRdb's copy, which holds only in-frame ones; the method was immunoSEQ multiplex PCR. The repertoire holds more than 10,000 clones, with around four fifths as singletons. Study-wide results and caveats: On average, CD8+ T cells had more expanded clones than CD4+.

Blood samples were obtained at baseline, cycle 4 day 1, and cycle 7 day 1. The sequences come from CD4+ or CD8+ T cells sorted from blood, collected in a trial of the OX40 agonist ivuxolimab. The chain joins TRBV10-2 to TRBJ2-7; D gene unclear. The TCR originated in an adult with an advanced solid tumor such as melanoma, head and neck, liver or kidney cancer. This chain's CDR3 is CASSPGRRNAYEQYF. The CDR3 DNA is TGCGCCAGCTCCCCAGGTAGGCGCAATGCCTACGAGCAGTACTTC.